A selection of T cell receptor beta chains follows, all from one sample in a study of technical replicates of blood from several donors. This table comes from immunoSEQ multiplex PCR, and its TCRdb copy is limited to in-frame clones, with some not included. The sample holds roughly 67,000 clones, nearly 98% seen once. Sequenced: T cells isolated from PBMCs. These receptors all stem from a human donor in good health. CDR3s include the opening cysteine and the closing phenylalanine or tryptophan. Fields, in order: V gene, CDR3 length, D gene, clone size, J gene, CDR3 protein, CDR3 DNA. D genes are given only for firm matches. The size field is filled for only some rows; it gives once, few, many or a size class.

>TRBV27|14|-|-|TRBJ1-1
CASSFHPSGTEAFF
TGTGCCAGCAGTTTCCACCCCTCAGGGACTGAAGCTTTCTTT
>TRBV4-1|16|TRBD1|-|TRBJ2-1
CASSQEGTGVYNEQFF
TGCGCCAGCAGCCAAGAAGGGACAGGGGTCTACAATGAGCAGTTCTTC
>TRBV29-1|13|TRBD1|-|TRBJ2-1
CGGDRGKRNEQFF
TGCGGGGGGGACAGGGGGAAGAGGAATGAGCAGTTCTTC
>TRBV11-1|14|-|-|TRBJ2-5
CASSAGFQQETQYF
TGTGCCAGCAGCGCAGGTTTCCAACAAGAGACCCAGTACTTC
>TRBV7-3|12|TRBD2|-|TRBJ2-1
CASRKGGDEQFF
TGTGCCAGCCGGAAGGGAGGGGATGAGCAGTTCTTC
>TRBV27|16|-|-|TRBJ1-5
CASSPLPEGQGQPQHF
TGTGCCAGCAGTCCACTCCCGGAGGGGCAGGGTCAGCCCCAGCATTTT
>TRBV11-2|15|TRBD2|-|TRBJ2-3
CASTARGSGNNTQYF
TGTGCCAGCACCGCGAGGGGTAGCGGGAACAATACGCAGTATTTT
>TRBV7-8|17|TRBD1|-|TRBJ2-1
CASSLDPTGAPSNEQFF
TGTGCCAGCAGCTTAGATCCCACAGGGGCCCCTTCAAATGAGCAGTTCTTC
>TRBV6-5|13|-|once|TRBJ1-2
CASSYSHSYGYTF
TGTGCCAGCAGTTACTCCCACTCCTATGGCTACACCTTC
>TRBV7-2|13|-|-|TRBJ2-1
CASRRDVYNEQFF
TGTGCCAGCAGGAGAGATGTCTACAATGAGCAGTTCTTC
>TRBV6-1|13|-|-|TRBJ2-2
CASSVGDTGELFF
TGTGCCAGCAGTGTAGGGGACACCGGGGAGCTGTTTTTT
>TRBV5-5|17|-|-|TRBJ2-2
CASSLDPGKMGTGELFF
TGTGCCAGCAGCTTGGATCCCGGGAAGATGGGTACCGGGGAGCTGTTTTTT
>TRBV19|13|-|-|TRBJ2-3
CASSIEPGSTQYF
TGTGCCAGTAGTATAGAGCCGGGGAGCACGCAGTATTTT
>TRBV5-1|14|-|few|TRBJ1-1
CASSFGSGNTEAFF
TGCGCCAGCAGCTTTGGTTCCGGTAACACTGAAGCTTTCTTT
>TRBV5-1|18|TRBD2|-|TRBJ2-5
CASSLVLAGGSFGETQYF
TGCGCCAGCAGCTTGGTTCTAGCGGGAGGGTCCTTTGGGGAGACCCAGTACTTC
>TRBV4-1|15|TRBD2|-|TRBJ2-3
CASSQDPLAVDTQYF
TGCGCCAGCAGCCAAGATCCACTAGCGGTCGATACGCAGTATTTT
>TRBV5-4|17|-|-|TRBJ1-3
CASSLKAGLLSGNTIYF
TGTGCCAGCAGCTTGAAGGCAGGCCTACTCTCTGGAAACACCATATATTTT
>TRBV2|15|TRBD2|-|TRBJ2-2
CASNLRGVYTGELFF
TGTGCCAGCAACCTGCGGGGGGTGTACACCGGGGAGCTGTTTTTT
>TRBV5-1|18|TRBD1|-|TRBJ2-7
CASSLVNFPGQGSHEQYF
TGCGCCAGCAGCTTGGTTAACTTTCCGGGACAGGGAAGCCACGAGCAGTACTTC
>TRBV18|14|TRBD1|-|TRBJ2-7
CASSPPGQSYEQYF
TGTGCCAGCTCACCACCGGGACAGAGCTACGAGCAGTACTTC
>TRBV6-5|14|TRBD1|-|TRBJ1-1
CASRTGTRDTEAFF
TGTGCCAGCAGGACAGGGACGAGAGATACTGAAGCTTTCTTT
>TRBV7-2|14|TRBD1|-|TRBJ2-1
CASSFQGVDNEQFF
TGTGCCAGCAGCTTTCAGGGGGTGGACAATGAGCAGTTCTTC
>TRBV19|15|TRBD1|-|TRBJ2-1
CASSIWDRGLNEQFF
TGTGCCAGTAGTATCTGGGACAGGGGGCTTAATGAGCAGTTCTTC
>TRBV7-9|16|TRBD2|-|TRBJ2-3
CASSRLAGLGPDTQYF
TGTGCCAGCAGCCGACTAGCGGGCTTGGGTCCAGATACGCAGTATTTT
>TRBV7-9|12|-|-|TRBJ2-1
CASSPDFNEQFF
TGTGCCAGCAGCCCAGACTTCAATGAGCAGTTCTTC
>TRBV7-9|13|-|-|TRBJ2-5
CASSLSVGETQYF
TGTGCCAGCAGCTTATCAGTTGGAGAGACCCAGTACTTC